This TCR beta chain was identified during a study of T cell repertoires in cytomegalovirus infection. TCRdb reprocessed the reads via MiXCR and lists one record per CDR3 protein. The data hold over 100,000 distinct CDR3 sequences, with about 9.5% observed a single time. This clonotype appeared a few times. Its target is unknown. This CDR3 has 16 amino acids. V was clipped by 1 base and J by 3 bases; unmatched bases: 6. Looked up from germline, CDR1 is LGHDT and CDR2 is YNNKEL (reference sequence). This receptor was obtained from a human donor in good health (CMV status not recorded). Some clones in this sample may be carry-over from other donors' samples. This rearrangement joins TRBV3-1 to TRBJ2-3; 8 bases are shared with TRBD2. The sequencing sample was made of PBMCs, sequenced either directly or after in vitro stimulation (not recorded which). CDR3 sequence reads: CASSQVAQRETDTQYF. CDR3 nucleotides: TGTGCCAGCAGCCAAGTTGCTCAGCGGGAGACAGATACGCAGTATTTT.